Below are 16 T cell receptor beta chains sequenced from a single sample in a study of Graves' ophthalmopathy and Graves' hyperthyroidism. RNA transcripts were the template, and TCR beta CDR3 regions were amplified from them. After a first-round RT-PCR with HTBI primers, a second-round multiplex PCR was run. TCRdb used MiXCR to reprocess the multiplex PCR reads, holding one entry per CDR3 protein. This sample has 1 million to 1.3 million distinct CDR3 sequences; 36% occur once, and the top ten carry 8.5% to 14%. Material for sequencing was peripheral blood or thyroid tissue (not recorded which). Source of these receptors: an adult man with Graves' hyperthyroidism.

This clonotype occurred a few times. V and J are TRBV25-1 and TRBJ1-2; D may be TRBD1 (6 bases). CDR3 length equals 12 residues. CDR1 is MGHDK, CDR2 SYGVNS, per germline. Trimming cost V 4 bases and J 6 bases, with 9 bases left between them. The chain's CDR3 is CASSVGGHGYTF. The CDR3 region has the DNA TGTGCCAGCAGTGTGGGGGGGCATGGCTACACCTTC.

This clonotype is a singleton in its sample. V and J are TRBV29-1 and TRBJ2-7; 9 bases map to TRBD1. CDR1 is SQVTM and CDR2 is ANQGSEA in the germline V gene. Unmatched junction bases numbered 9, after V lost 6 bases and J lost 9 bases. The CDR3 sequence is 12 residues long. The CDR3 loop is CSVQTGGTGQYF. CDR3 in DNA: TGCAGCGTACAGACAGGGGGTACGGGGCAGTACTTC.

The table lists this clonotype with many counts. This chain joins TRBV7-2 and TRBJ1-4, with D perhaps matching TRBD1 (5 bases). Per the germline V gene, CDR1 is SGHTA and CDR2 is FQGNSA. V lost 5 bases to trimming and J lost 14 bases, with 21 bases between them. The CDR3 contains 14 residues. Here the CDR3 reads CASSPTTGRGGLFF. Written as DNA, the CDR3 is TGTGCCAGCAGCCCTACCACGGGGCGTGGAGGGCTGTTTTTT. Combining the CDR3 with reference TRBV7-2 and TRBJ1-4 gives the whole variable domain GAGVSQSPSNKVTEKGKDVELRCDPISGHTALYWYRQSLGQGLEFLIYFQGNSAPDKSGLPSDRFSAERTGGSVSTLTIQRTQQEDSAVYLCASSPTTGRGGLFFGSGTQLSVL.

Notes on this clonotype: This clone may be a read error of a much larger clone one base away. The chain recombines TRBV7-2 with TRBJ2-2; D ambiguous. V dropped 1 base and J dropped 12 bases, with 12 bases sitting between them. Germline CDR1 SGHTA, CDR2 FQGNSA. The length of the CDR3 is 13 residues. CDR3 region: CASSLDGLSQLFF. CDR3 bases: TGTGCCAGCAGCTTAGACGGTCTCTCACAGCTGTTTTTT.

This clonotype was picked up a small number of times. The chain is built from TRBV6-1 and TRBJ1-5; D is possibly TRBD1 (5 bases). CDR3 size: 15 residues. Germline lookup yields CDR1 MNHNS and CDR2 SASEGT. Trimming removed 8 bases from V and 4 bases from J, with 18 bases in between. The CDR3 loop is CASDVDGGRNQPQHF. The DNA of the CDR3 is TGTGCCAGCGATGTAGATGGGGGGAGGAATCAGCCCCAGCATTTT.

There are many counts of this clonotype. The chain recombines TRBV4-1 with TRBJ1-4, with 11 bases matching TRBD1. The ends lost 0 bases at V and 10 bases at J; junction bases unmatched: 4. The CDR3 contains 15 residues. CDR1 is MGHRA and CDR2 is YSYEKL in the germline V gene. As DNA, the CDR3 is TGCGCCAGCAGCCAAGATGGGACAGGGGGAGGAAAACTGTTTTTT. Encoded protein: CASSQDGTGGGKLFF.

This clonotype appeared a few times. The genes are TRBV14 and TRBJ1-5, with TRBD1 as a possible D gene (6 bases). The CDR3 runs 13 residues. V shed 5 bases and J shed 3 bases, with 8 bases lying between them. CDR1 is SGHDN, CDR2 FVKESK, per germline. DNA of the CDR3: TGTGCCAGCAGCATGGGACACAATCAGCCCCAGCATTTT. Translation gives CASSMGHNQPQHF.

This clonotype occurred a few times. V is TRBV4-1 and J is TRBJ1-1, with D uncertain. This CDR3 comprises 14 residues. Germline V lookup: CDR1 MGHRA, CDR2 YSYEKL. V was shortened by 2 bases and J by 0 bases, with 7 bases between the two germline ends. The CDR3 loop reads CASSQLSLNTEAFF. The CDR3 DNA reads TGCGCCAGCAGCCAACTTAGTCTGAACACTGAAGCTTTCTTT.

The chain combines TRBV12-3 or TRBV12-4 with TRBJ2-5, with D possibly being TRBD1 (5 bases). This CDR3 is built from 13 residues. V was cut by 3 bases and J by 5 bases, with 10 bases left in between. Written as DNA, the CDR3 is TGTGCCAGCAGTTTGATGACAGATGAGACCCAGTACTTC. Encoded protein: CASSLMTDETQYF.

This clonotype has at least ten counts. The chain recombines TRBV24-1 with TRBJ2-2; 7 bases line up with TRBD1. The V segment lost 4 bases and the J segment 1 base; nucleotides outside the gene matches: 8. This CDR3 spans 17 amino acids. The germline V gene has CDR1 KGHDR and CDR2 SFDVKD. The CDR3 DNA is TGTGCCACCAGTGACCCCCGACAGGGACAGAACACCGGGGAGCTGTTTTTT. The encoded protein is CATSDPRQGQNTGELFF.

This clonotype was observed at least ten times. Compared with germline, one end of the junction differs, possibly owing to a read error. The J gene is TRBJ2-7, the V gene TRBV10-3; tentative D call: TRBD1 (6 bases). The CDR3 spans 14 residues. The germline V gene encodes CDR1 ENHRY and CDR2 SYGVKD. CDR3 bases: TGTGCCAGCAGTCGCACAGGGCAAATCTACGAGCAGTACTTC. Translating gives CASSRTGQIYEQYF.

The chain uses TRBV6-5 and TRBJ1-4; 7 bases are a match to TRBD1. The germline V gene has CDR1 MNHEY and CDR2 SVGAGI. V trimming: 6 bases; J trimming: 6 bases; junction bases outside the gene matches: 16. CDR3 length: 17 amino acids. The CDR3 sequence: CASSPNRGTLFDEKLFF. The CDR3 DNA follows: TGTGCCAGCAGCCCGAACAGGGGTACCCTTTTTGATGAAAAACTGTTTTTT.

This clonotype was seen ten or more times. V gene TRBV19 combines with J gene TRBJ1-5, with unresolved D. Trimming took off 3 bases at V and 4 bases at J, with 10 bases between the two ends. CDR3 size: 14 residues. The germline V gene has CDR1 LNHDA and CDR2 SQIVND (reference sequence). The CDR3 bases are TGTGCCAGTAGTATGGAGGCCAGTAATCAGCCCCAGCATTTT. It translates to CASSMEASNQPQHF.

This clonotype was detected a few times. The chain joins TRBV20-1 to TRBJ1-5, with D hard to call. CDR1 is DFQATT, CDR2 SNEGSKA, per germline (reference sequence). V dropped 1 base and J dropped 5 bases, with 6 bases sitting between them. This CDR3 is built from 12 residues. The CDR3 coding sequence is TGCAGTGCTAGAGTCGGACATCAGCCCCAGCATTTT. Its translation: CSARVGHQPQHF.

This clonotype was seen at least ten times. CDR3 coding DNA: TGCAGTGCTAGAATCCAGGGAGGCACTGAAGCTTTCTTT. It codes for CSARIQGGTEAFF. The J gene is TRBJ1-1, the V gene TRBV20-1; the D gene is possibly TRBD1 (5 bases). V lost 2 bases, J lost 4 bases, and 11 bases lay in between. The CDR3 consists of 13 residues. The germline V gene encodes CDR1 DFQATT and CDR2 SNEGSKA (reference sequence).

As to this clonotype: One end of the junction does not line up with germline, which may come from a read error. The genes are TRBV2 and TRBJ1-2; a possible D gene is TRBD1 (6 bases). The germline gives CDR1 SNHLY, CDR2 FYNNEI. The length of the CDR3 is 11 residues. CDR3 DNA sequence: TGTGCCAGCACCCTAAACAGGGCCTGTCTCTTC. Protein product: CASTLNRACLF.